The present T cell receptor beta chain was sequenced within a study of blood T cell repertoires in COVID-19. For the study at large: Nucleic acid was either cDNA or gDNA, and it came from T cells, B-cell-depleted T cells, or PBMCs.

Germline V gene sequence: CDR1 SGHRS, CDR2 YFSETQ. V shed 0 bases, J shed 2 bases, and the junction held 2 bases outside the gene matches. This CDR3 spans 16 amino acids. Per the original data handling: Amplification of reference gene primers was used by the study to estimate nucleated cell counts. Only in-frame clones appear in the TCRdb table, and some are missing; sequencing was by immunoSEQ multiplex PCR. V and J calls and clone size are given by that table; D and trimming were obtained from the DNA. The sample holds under 250,000 clones, 86% seen once. The TCR originated in a woman between 55 and 75 years old who had recovered from COVID-19. The rearrangement joins TRBV5-1 to TRBJ2-1, with 10 bases that match TRBD2. The sample consisted of peripheral blood. The CDR3 loop reads CASSLGTSGTYNEQFF. CDR3 nucleotides: TGCGCCAGCAGCTTGGGGACTAGCGGAACCTACAATGAGCAGTTCTTC.